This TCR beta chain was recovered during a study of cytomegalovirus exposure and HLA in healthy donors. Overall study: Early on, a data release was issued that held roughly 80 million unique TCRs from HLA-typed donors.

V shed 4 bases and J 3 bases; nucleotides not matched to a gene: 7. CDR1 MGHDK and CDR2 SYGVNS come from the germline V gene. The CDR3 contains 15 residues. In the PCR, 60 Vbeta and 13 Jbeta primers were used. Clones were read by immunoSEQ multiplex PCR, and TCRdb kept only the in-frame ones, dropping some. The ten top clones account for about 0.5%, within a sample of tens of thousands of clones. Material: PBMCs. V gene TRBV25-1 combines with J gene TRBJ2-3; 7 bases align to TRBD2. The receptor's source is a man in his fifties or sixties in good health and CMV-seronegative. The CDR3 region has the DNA TGTGCCAGCAGTGCCTACGCGGGGGTAACAGATACGCAGTATTTT. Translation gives CASSAYAGVTDTQYF.